The rows below give T cell receptor beta chains drawn from one sample of a study of control samples from healthy donors and cancer patients. The method was immunoSEQ multiplex PCR; TCRdb's version includes in-frame clones alone and lacks a portion of them. The sample shows fewer than 200,000 clones, about 90% of them seen only once. Sequenced: blood. Source of these receptors: a woman aged 25 to 39 in good health. CDR3s include the opening cysteine and the closing phenylalanine or tryptophan. Fields, in order: J gene, V gene, clone size, D gene, CDR3 DNA, CDR3 protein. D genes are given only for firm matches. Size tells how often a clone was seen (once, few, many) or the class of an expanded clone, and some rows leave it out.

j_call: TRBJ1-1; v_call: TRBV12-3/TRBV12-4; clone_size: -; d_call: -; cdr3_nt: TGTGCCAGCAACTTAGGGAACACTGAAGCTTTCTTT; cdr3_aa: CASNLGNTEAFF
j_call: TRBJ2-5; v_call: TRBV5-6; clone_size: -; d_call: -; cdr3_nt: TGTGCCAGCAGCTTGCGAGGGGCGCGGGAGACCCAGTACTTC; cdr3_aa: CASSLRGARETQYF
j_call: TRBJ1-6; v_call: TRBV30; clone_size: once; d_call: -; cdr3_nt: TGTGCCTGGAGTGGGGGGCCAAATTCACCCCTCCACTTT; cdr3_aa: CAWSGGPNSPLHF
j_call: TRBJ1-6; v_call: TRBV6-2/TRBV6-3; clone_size: -; d_call: -; cdr3_nt: TGTGCCAGCAGTTACCCCGGAAATTCACCCCTCCACTTT; cdr3_aa: CASSYPGNSPLHF
j_call: TRBJ2-7; v_call: TRBV7-9; clone_size: few; d_call: -; cdr3_nt: TGTGCCAGCAGCTCCCTACCGCGGACGGACGAGCAGTACTTC; cdr3_aa: CASSSLPRTDEQYF
j_call: TRBJ1-1; v_call: TRBV30; clone_size: -; d_call: -; cdr3_nt: TGTGCCTGGACAGCCCAGAACACTGAAGCTTTCTTT; cdr3_aa: CAWTAQNTEAFF
j_call: TRBJ2-4; v_call: TRBV6-6; clone_size: -; d_call: -; cdr3_nt: TGTGCCAGCAGTTACTCGGAGGGGGCCAAAAACATTCAGTACTTC; cdr3_aa: CASSYSEGAKNIQYF
j_call: TRBJ2-3; v_call: TRBV19; clone_size: -; d_call: TRBD1; cdr3_nt: TGTGCCAGTAGTATGGGGGCAGGGGGAGATACGCAGTATTTT; cdr3_aa: CASSMGAGGDTQYF
j_call: TRBJ2-4; v_call: TRBV7-9; clone_size: -; d_call: -; cdr3_nt: TGTGCCAGCAGCCAGCCCTCGGGGCCCAAGAACTTC; cdr3_aa: CASSQPSGPKNF
j_call: TRBJ1-6; v_call: TRBV6-5; clone_size: -; d_call: -; cdr3_nt: TGTGCCAGCGAGATACAGCTCTATAATTCACCCCTCCACTTT; cdr3_aa: CASEIQLYNSPLHF
j_call: TRBJ1-5; v_call: TRBV7-9; clone_size: -; d_call: -; cdr3_nt: TGTGCCAGCAGACACGACGGCAATCAGCCCCAGCATTTT; cdr3_aa: CASRHDGNQPQHF
j_call: TRBJ2-7; v_call: TRBV15; clone_size: once; d_call: -; cdr3_nt: TGTGCCACCCGGGGCGGGAACTCCTACGAGCAGTACTTC; cdr3_aa: CATRGGNSYEQYF
j_call: TRBJ2-4; v_call: TRBV2; clone_size: few; d_call: TRBD1; cdr3_nt: TGTGCCAGCAGTGAAGCCCACGGACAGGAAAACATTCAGTACTTC; cdr3_aa: CASSEAHGQENIQYF
j_call: TRBJ2-2; v_call: TRBV4-2; clone_size: -; d_call: -; cdr3_nt: TGTGCCAGCAGCCAAGTGGAGGGGGCCGGGGAGCTGTTTTTT; cdr3_aa: CASSQVEGAGELFF
j_call: TRBJ1-3; v_call: TRBV28; clone_size: -; d_call: -; cdr3_nt: TGTGCCAGCAGTATGGCAGGCCACTCTGGAAACACCATATATTTT; cdr3_aa: CASSMAGHSGNTIYF
j_call: TRBJ1-1; v_call: TRBV6-5; clone_size: -; d_call: -; cdr3_nt: TGTGCCAGCCTCGAGCACCTGAACACTGAAGCTTTCTTT; cdr3_aa: CASLEHLNTEAFF
j_call: TRBJ1-1; v_call: TRBV6-5; clone_size: -; d_call: -; cdr3_nt: TGTGCCAGCAGCTCAGGACCGAACACTGAAGCTTTCTTT; cdr3_aa: CASSSGPNTEAFF
j_call: TRBJ2-2; v_call: TRBV2; clone_size: once; d_call: -; cdr3_nt: TGTGCCAGCGGCAGGGGAACCGGGGAGCTGTTTTTT; cdr3_aa: CASGRGTGELFF
j_call: TRBJ1-4; v_call: TRBV6-1; clone_size: -; d_call: -; cdr3_nt: TGTGCCAGCAGTGTATCAAGTGGGGGGCGGGTCGAAAAACTGTTTTTT; cdr3_aa: CASSVSSGGRVEKLFF
j_call: TRBJ2-1; v_call: TRBV11-2; clone_size: -; d_call: TRBD1; cdr3_nt: TGTGCCAGCAGCTTAGAAGGACAGGGGTTGGGTGAGCAGTTCTTC; cdr3_aa: CASSLEGQGLGEQFF
j_call: TRBJ2-7; v_call: TRBV10-3; clone_size: -; d_call: -; cdr3_nt: TGTGCCATCAGTGGGATCGGACAGTTCCTGGTGGGCGAGCAGTACTTC; cdr3_aa: CAISGIGQFLVGEQYF
j_call: TRBJ2-3; v_call: TRBV6-5; clone_size: -; d_call: -; cdr3_nt: TGTGCCAGCAGTAAAACAGATACGCAGTATTTT; cdr3_aa: CASSKTDTQYF
j_call: TRBJ1-1; v_call: TRBV12-3/TRBV12-4; clone_size: -; d_call: -; cdr3_nt: TGTGCCAGCAGTTCATACAGGTATACTGAAGCTTTCTTT; cdr3_aa: CASSSYRYTEAFF
j_call: TRBJ2-7; v_call: TRBV6-6; clone_size: -; d_call: TRBD1; cdr3_nt: TGTGCCAGCAGTGACGGACAGGGAGTTCACGAGCAGTACTTC; cdr3_aa: CASSDGQGVHEQYF
j_call: TRBJ1-5; v_call: TRBV7-6; clone_size: -; d_call: -; cdr3_nt: TGTGCCAGCAGCTTAGGGTCGGGTAGCAATCAGCCCCAGCATTTT; cdr3_aa: CASSLGSGSNQPQHF
j_call: TRBJ1-6; v_call: TRBV6-1; clone_size: few; d_call: TRBD1; cdr3_nt: TGTGCCAGCAGTGAATTAGGACAGGGTAGATCACCCCTCCACTTT; cdr3_aa: CASSELGQGRSPLHF
j_call: TRBJ2-1; v_call: TRBV19; clone_size: -; d_call: TRBD2; cdr3_nt: TGTGCCAGTAGTATTGGACTAGCGGGGGCCTCCTACAATGAGCAGTTCTTC; cdr3_aa: CASSIGLAGASYNEQFF
j_call: TRBJ2-3; v_call: TRBV5-1; clone_size: -; d_call: -; cdr3_nt: TGCGCCAGCAGCGGGGGCACAGATACGCAGTATTTT; cdr3_aa: CASSGGTDTQYF
j_call: TRBJ1-5; v_call: TRBV3-1/TRBV3-2; clone_size: -; d_call: -; cdr3_nt: TGTGCCAGCAGCCTCCGGGATCTTTGGCATCATCAGCCCCAGCATTTT; cdr3_aa: CASSLRDLWHHQPQHF